This TCR beta chain was retrieved from a study of cytomegalovirus exposure and HLA in healthy donors. Repertoires were generated with immunoSEQ multiplex PCR, while TCRdb's copy carries only in-frame clones and drops some. The table has around 190,000 clones, about three quarters seen once. There are 15 residues in the CDR3. From germline, CDR1 is SGHDT and CDR2 YYEEEE. J gave up 6 bases and V 4 bases, and 8 bases lay outside the gene matches. The source of this sequence is a woman in her 30s in good health and CMV-seronegative. The chain couples TRBV5-6 to TRBJ2-4; 9 nucleotides line up with TRBD1. The sample consisted of PBMCs. The CDR3 protein is CASSVQGARVNIQYF. The CDR3 nucleotides are TGTGCCAGCAGCGTACAGGGGGCGCGGGTAAACATTCAGTACTTC.